What follows are 23 T cell receptor beta chains derived from one specimen sequenced in a study of early T cells in non-severe SARS-CoV-2 infection (dated by TCRdb to about 2021). Libraries were built with 5' RACE. Sequenced using a NextSeq 500. TCRdb cleaned the public reads at Q25 with fastp, built clones with MiXCR and kept in-frame beta chains. Records with the same CDR3 protein are collapsed into one entry carrying the most frequent genes and DNA. The sample includes tens of thousands of distinct CDR3 sequences, with 8.5% to 10% observed a single time. The top ten hold 5.5% to 7% of the sample. Sequenced: whole blood. These receptors all stem from an adult who was a healthcare worker with PCR-confirmed SARS-CoV-2 infection or an uninfected control (not recorded which).

This clonotype was counted many times. The CDR3: CATSDPGGGETQYF. The DNA of the CDR3 is TGTGCCACCAGTGATCCCGGAGGTGGTGAGACCCAGTACTTC. This chain links TRBV24-1 with TRBJ2-5; D perhaps matches TRBD2 (5 bases). Germline V CDR1 and CDR2: KGHDR, SFDVKD. The CDR3 is 14 residues long. V was pared by 3 bases and J by 5 bases, with 12 bases between.

In its sample, this clonotype was seen many times. This sequence joins TRBV2 and TRBJ2-4; D not resolved. In germline, CDR1 is SNHLY, CDR2 FYNNEI. The CDR3 is made up of 14 amino acids. Trimming took off 5 bases at V and 2 bases at J, with 10 bases between the two ends. The CDR3 region has the DNA TGTGCCAGCAGTAACCAGGACCCCAAAAACATTCAGTACTTC. Protein product: CASSNQDPKNIQYF.

The CDR3 region has the DNA TGTGCCAGCAGTATACTAGCGACGAGCACAGATACGCAGTATTTT. It is translated as CASSILATSTDTQYF. The chain recombines TRBV12-3 or TRBV12-4 with TRBJ2-3; TRBD2 matches at 7 bases. The CDR3 has 15 amino acids. J gave up 0 bases and V 5 bases, and 5 bases lay outside the gene matches.

The V and J genes are TRBV2 and TRBJ2-2, with 8 bases matching TRBD1. CDR3 length: 15 amino acids. After removal of 6 bases from V and 6 bases from J, the junction contained 9 bases not matched to a gene. CDR1 SNHLY and CDR2 FYNNEI come from the germline V gene. CDR3 in amino acids: CASRAGTGRSGELFF. The CDR3 nucleotides read TGTGCCAGCAGGGCCGGGACAGGTCGTTCCGGGGAGCTGTTTTTT.

The chain combines TRBV6-2 or TRBV6-3 with TRBJ1-1; D gene unclear. This CDR3 is 13 amino acids long. Trimming pared 2 bases from V and 4 bases from J, leaving 8 bases between. Germline CDR1 reads MNHEY; CDR2 reads SVGEGT. The CDR3 reads CASSYAVGTEAFF. CDR3 DNA sequence: TGTGCCAGCAGTTACGCCGTGGGCACTGAAGCTTTCTTT.

This clonotype was found a few times. The genes are TRBV5-1 and TRBJ1-6; TRBD1 might be the D (6 bases). Germline V CDR1 and CDR2: SGHRS, YFSETQ. CDR3 size: 16 residues. V lost 3 bases, J lost 7 bases, and 17 bases lay in between. CDR3 loop: CASSWGAASENSPLHF. The CDR3 bases are TGCGCCAGCAGCTGGGGGGCGGCTTCGGAAAATTCACCCCTCCACTTT.

This clonotype was recorded a few times. CDR3 DNA sequence: TGTGCCAGCAGACCTGGGCCAGGGAGGGGGATGCGGGAGCAGTTCTTC. The encoded protein is CASRPGPGRGMREQFF. This chain connects TRBV7-6 to TRBJ2-1, with D possibly being TRBD2 (7 bases). The length of the CDR3 is 16 residues. With 6 bases removed from V and 10 bases from J, the gap between germline ends came to 25 bases. Germline assignment: CDR1 SGHVS and CDR2 FNYEAQ.

This clonotype occurred many times. The chain uses TRBV3-1 and TRBJ1-3; 10 bases fit TRBD1. Germline CDR1 and CDR2: LGHDT and YNNKEL (reference sequence). The CDR3 runs 17 residues. V shed 4 bases and J 4 bases; nucleotides not matched to a gene: 10. CDR3 DNA: TGTGCCAGCAGCCCACCCCGGGACAGGGGTTTCGGAAACACCATATATTTT. Residues: CASSPPRDRGFGNTIYF.

This clonotype turned up a few times. The V call is TRBV7-9, the J call TRBJ2-3; D not resolved. The V end lost 1 base, the J end lost 1 base, and 15 bases lay between the germline ends. Germline lookup yields CDR1 SEHNR and CDR2 FQNEAQ (reference sequence). CDR3 length: 17 residues. CDR3 in amino acids: CASSLDPQRWGTDTQYF. The DNA of the CDR3 is TGTGCCAGCAGCTTAGACCCCCAACGGTGGGGCACAGATACGCAGTATTTT.

Many counts were recorded for this clonotype. This chain uses TRBV3-1 with TRBJ1-2; 7 positions match TRBD1. V lost 3 bases and J lost 2; bases outside the gene matches: 3. CDR3 length: 14 residues. Per germline, CDR1 LGHDT and CDR2 YNNKEL (reference sequence). The CDR3 region has the DNA TGTGCCAGCAGCCACCGGACAGGCAACTATGGCTACACCTTC. Translation gives CASSHRTGNYGYTF.

This clonotype was detected only a few times. The chain combines TRBV7-2 with TRBJ2-1, with D maybe TRBD2 (6 bases). The CDR3 spans 13 residues. V shed 1 base and J shed 9 bases, with 10 bases lying between them. Germline assignment: CDR1 SGHTA and CDR2 FQGNSA. The CDR3, as DNA: TGTGCCAGCAGCTTAGGACTTAGCGGTGAGCAGTTCTTC. Encoded protein: CASSLGLSGEQFF.

The sample holds many counts of this clonotype. This CDR3 reads CASSPTGGIYNEQFF. The CDR3 nucleotides are TGTGCCAGCAGTCCGACAGGGGGTATCTACAATGAGCAGTTCTTC. V is TRBV6-5 and J is TRBJ2-1, with 9 bases matching TRBD1. CDR3 length equals 15 residues. The germline gives CDR1 MNHEY, CDR2 SVGAGI. After removal of 5 bases from V and 3 bases from J, the junction contained 5 bases not matched to a gene.

This clonotype was picked up a small number of times. V is TRBV20-1 and J is TRBJ2-1; D possibly corresponds to TRBD2 (5 bases). This CDR3 has 15 residues. From germline, CDR1 is DFQATT and CDR2 SNEGSKA (reference sequence). Trimming took off 0 bases at V and 0 bases at J, with 9 bases between the two ends. The CDR3 DNA follows: TGCAGTGCTAGAGAACACCGGGACTCCTACAATGAGCAGTTCTTC. Translating it yields CSAREHRDSYNEQFF.

The chain carries TRBV18 and TRBJ2-1; TRBD2 aligns across 7 bases. The CDR3 spans 15 residues. The trim removed 3 bases at V and 5 bases at J, leaving 7 bases unmatched. Germline CDR1 and CDR2: KGHSH and LQKENI. This CDR3 is CASSPSDGGNNEQFF. The CDR3 region has the DNA TGTGCCAGCTCACCGAGTGACGGGGGGAACAATGAGCAGTTCTTC.

The genes are TRBV5-6 and TRBJ2-7; no clear D gene. Germline loops: CDR1 SGHDT, CDR2 YYEEEE. V was pared by 2 bases and J by 2 bases, with 8 bases between. The CDR3 consists of 13 residues. CDR3: CASSFGRTYEQYF. The CDR3 bases are TGTGCCAGCAGCTTCGGCAGGACCTACGAGCAGTACTTC.

The chain employs TRBV5-1 and TRBJ1-1; perhaps TRBD1 as D (6 bases). The CDR3 spans 16 residues. Between the trimmed V and J ends, which lost 5 bases and 5 bases, there was a span of 22 bases. CDR1 and CDR2 (germline): SGHRS, YFSETQ. Here the CDR3 DNA reads TGCGCCAGCAGAGATACGGGGGGCGCCGACAAAACTGAAGCTTTCTTT. Encoded protein: CASRDTGGADKTEAFF.

This clonotype was counted a few times. The J gene is TRBJ2-7, the V gene TRBV18; unclear D gene. Looked up from germline, CDR1 is KGHSH and CDR2 is LQKENI. V lost 3 bases and J lost 6, with 9 bases in between. The CDR3 loop spans 12 amino acids. The CDR3 DNA reads TGTGCCAGCTCACCCTTCAGTGCCGAGCAGTACTTC. Its protein is CASSPFSAEQYF. Based on the CDR3 plus reference TRBV18 and TRBJ2-7, the full variable domain is NAGVMQNPRHLVRRRGQEARLRCSPMKGHSHVYWYRQLPEEGLKFMVYLQKENIIDESGMPKERFSAEFPKEGPSILRIQQVVRGDSAAYFCASSPFSAEQYFGPGTRLTVT.

The genes are TRBV19 and TRBJ2-2; the D gene is possibly TRBD1 (6 bases). The CDR3 spans 14 residues. Germline lookup yields CDR1 LNHDA and CDR2 SQIVND (reference sequence). Trimming cost V 5 bases and J 5 bases, with 12 bases left between them. Here the CDR3 DNA reads TGTGCCAGTAGTTCCTCAGGGGTAACCGGGGAGCTGTTTTTT. Translating it yields CASSSSGVTGELFF.

This clonotype was counted only a few times. V usage is TRBV29-1 and J usage is TRBJ2-7; 7 bases agree with TRBD1. V trimming: 6 bases; J trimming: 5 bases; junction bases outside the gene matches: 10. The germline CDR1 and CDR2 sequences are SQVTM and ANQGSEA. This CDR3 has 13 residues. The CDR3 region is CSVKWTGSHEQYF. The CDR3 nucleotides read TGCAGCGTCAAATGGACAGGTTCCCACGAGCAGTACTTC.

This clonotype was counted only a few times. The rearrangement links TRBV20-1 to TRBJ2-1, with D hard to call. The V end lost 4 bases, the J end lost 9 bases, and 16 bases lay between the germline ends. The CDR3 extends over 13 amino acids. The germline V gene encodes CDR1 DFQATT and CDR2 SNEGSKA (reference sequence). The CDR3 sequence is CSATGPSRVEQFF. CDR3 nucleotide sequence: TGCAGTGCTACAGGCCCATCTCGCGTTGAGCAGTTCTTC.

This clonotype was picked up a small number of times. The rearrangement joins TRBV3-1 to TRBJ2-1; no clear D. Germline V gene data show CDR1 as LGHDT and CDR2 as YNNKEL (reference sequence). This CDR3 region has 12 residues. Trimming shortened V by 5 bases and J by 8 bases, and 10 bases separated the two germline ends. The CDR3 spells CASSYTKDEQFF. In nucleotides, the CDR3 is TGTGCCAGCAGCTATACAAAGGATGAGCAGTTCTTC.

This clonotype has at least ten counts. V usage is TRBV5-1 and J usage is TRBJ1-6, with a possible D match to TRBD1 (6 bases). The germline V and J ends were trimmed by 5 bases and 7 bases, with 16 bases remaining between them. In germline, CDR1 is SGHRS, CDR2 YFSETQ. The CDR3 totals 15 residues. The CDR3 nucleotides are TGCGCCAGCAGGACATCAGGGGCGCCAAATTCACCCCTCCACTTT. It specifies CASRTSGAPNSPLHF.

The V gene is TRBV29-1, the J gene TRBJ2-1; 14 nucleotides agree with TRBD2. The V segment lost 5 bases and the J segment 12 bases; nucleotides outside the gene matches: 12. The CDR3 length is 15 residues. Germline V gene data show CDR1 as SQVTM and CDR2 as ANQGSEA. CDR3: CSVMGPGTSGRGQFF. CDR3 nucleotide sequence: TGCAGCGTTATGGGACCCGGGACTAGCGGGAGAGGGCAGTTCTTC.